Given below is one TCR beta chain in context. Controls comprised healthy donors matched for age and sex. TEMRA cells were FACS-enriched, while CD8+ and CD4+ T cells were negatively isolated. This CDR3 is 15 amino acids long. Trimming stripped 3 bases from V and 5 bases from J, with 16 bases between. Germline CDR1 and CDR2: MNHNS and SASEGT. The sample comes from a study of CD8 T cells in Susac syndrome. cDNA came from about 0.46 to 1 ug RNA primed by random hexamers. An immunoSEQ multiplex PCR generated amplified TCR beta CDR3 products spanning 54 Vbeta and 13 Jbeta. TCRdb reprocessed the immunoSEQ multiplex PCR reads via MiXCR and lists one record per CDR3 protein. The table lists roughly 150,000 distinct CDR3 sequences, 90% to 95% of them singletons.

The gene calls are TRBV6-1 and TRBJ2-5, with a possible D match to TRBD1 (7 bases). The specimen sequenced was CD4+ T cells from PBMCs. The clonotype comes from a human donor in good health. As DNA, the CDR3 is TGTGCCAGCAGTGACGCGGACAGGAGGGGTGAGACCCAGTACTTC. It translates to CASSDADRRGETQYF.